Following are 6 T cell receptor beta chains from one sample sequenced in a study of cytomegalovirus exposure and HLA in healthy donors. Primers: 60 Vbeta forward and 13 Jbeta reverse. The method was immunoSEQ multiplex PCR; TCRdb's version includes in-frame clones alone and lacks a portion of them. The sample shows about 120,000 clones, 55% to 70% of them seen only once. Sequencing was carried out using PBMCs. The receptors derive from a woman in her twenties or thirties in good health and CMV-seronegative.

The chain links TRBV7-3 to TRBJ2-1; 9 positions match TRBD2. Germline V CDR1 and CDR2: SGHTA, FQGTGA. J gave up 3 bases and V 2 bases, and 2 bases lay outside the gene matches. The length of the CDR3 is 15 residues. The chain's CDR3 is CASSLLAGHYNEQFF. In DNA, the CDR3 is TGTGCCAGCAGCTTACTAGCGGGGCACTACAATGAGCAGTTCTTC.

This clone has just one count. The gene calls are TRBV5-6 and TRBJ2-1; TRBD2 agrees at 8 bases. Germline CDR1 and CDR2: SGHDT and YYEEEE. The CDR3 length is 15 residues. V lost 2 bases to trimming and J lost 1 base; unmatched junction nucleotides: 2. The CDR3 sequence: CASSLGTRSYNEQFF. For the CDR3, the DNA is TGTGCCAGCAGCTTAGGGACTAGATCCTACAATGAGCAGTTCTTC.

This clone has just one count. This chain uses TRBV28 with TRBJ2-7, with TRBD1 as a possible D gene (5 bases). The CDR3 has 13 residues. Germline V gene lookup returns CDR1 MDHEN and CDR2 SYDVKM. V was shortened by 2 bases and J by 6 bases, with 11 bases between the two germline ends. In nucleotides, the CDR3 is TGTGCCAGCAGTTTAGGCCAGGGTCTCGAGCAGTACTTC. This gives the protein CASSLGQGLEQYF.

This clone turned up a few times. This sequence joins TRBV19 and TRBJ1-1; D ambiguous. The germline V gene has CDR1 LNHDA and CDR2 SQIVND (reference sequence). V gave up 3 bases and J gave up 13 bases, with 18 bases separating them. The CDR3 is 13 amino acids. DNA of the CDR3: TGTGCCAGTAGTATGGCGCCCGCTCGGGAGGGTTTCTTT. As protein: CASSMAPAREGFF.

In its sample, this clone was seen a few times. The chain links TRBV6-1 to TRBJ2-1; 7 nucleotides agree with TRBD2. The CDR3 is 16 amino acids. V lost 0 bases and J lost 3; bases outside the gene matches: 5. Looked up from germline, CDR1 is MNHNS and CDR2 is SASEGT. CDR3 in amino acids: CASSEAQGGSYNEQFF. The CDR3 nucleotides read TGTGCCAGCAGTGAAGCGCAGGGCGGGAGCTACAATGAGCAGTTCTTC.

The chain uses TRBV2 and TRBJ2-5; tentatively, D is TRBD1 (6 bases). V lost 2 bases to trimming and J lost 1 base, with 11 bases between them. This CDR3 contains 15 residues. CDR1 and CDR2 from the germline V gene are SNHLY and FYNNEI. The CDR3 sequence: CASSEPDSSQETQYF. CDR3 in DNA: TGTGCCAGCAGTGAACCGGACAGTTCCCAAGAGACCCAGTACTTC.